The entry below gives a single T cell receptor (beta chain) sequence along with its context. This sample was included in a study of control samples from healthy donors and cancer patients. Some clones are missing from TCRdb's copy, which holds only in-frame ones; the method was immunoSEQ multiplex PCR. The table has approximately 140,000 clones, roughly 92% seen once. Deletions cut 5 bases from V and 0 bases from J, with 10 bases between. CDR1 and CDR2 from the germline V gene are MNHEY and SVGAGI. The CDR3 extends over 14 amino acids. The chain has TRBV6-5 and TRBJ1-1; D not resolved. The TCR sequence derives from a man in his forties in good health. Sample: blood. The CDR3 is CASSRTQLNTEAFF. CDR3 DNA sequence: TGTGCCAGCAGTCGCACACAGCTGAACACTGAAGCTTTCTTT.